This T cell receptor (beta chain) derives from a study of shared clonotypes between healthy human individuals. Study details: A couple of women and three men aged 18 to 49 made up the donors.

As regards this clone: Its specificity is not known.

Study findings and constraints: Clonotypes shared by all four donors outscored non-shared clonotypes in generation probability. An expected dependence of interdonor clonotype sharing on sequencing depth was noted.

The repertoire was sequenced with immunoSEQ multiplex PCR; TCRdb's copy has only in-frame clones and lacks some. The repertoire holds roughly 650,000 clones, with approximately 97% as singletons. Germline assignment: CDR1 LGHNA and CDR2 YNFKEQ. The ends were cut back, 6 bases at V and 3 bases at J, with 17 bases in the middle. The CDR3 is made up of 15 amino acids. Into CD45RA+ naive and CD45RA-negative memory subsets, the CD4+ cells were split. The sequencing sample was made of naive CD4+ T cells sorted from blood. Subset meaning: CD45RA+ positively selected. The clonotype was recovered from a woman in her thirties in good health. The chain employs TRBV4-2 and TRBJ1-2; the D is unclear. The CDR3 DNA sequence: TGTGCCAGCAGTCTTTTTTCTGGACGAGACTATGGCTACACCTTC. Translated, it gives CASSLFSGRDYGYTF.